This T cell receptor beta chain was observed in a study of cytomegalovirus exposure and HLA in healthy donors. The germline V gene encodes CDR1 MNHNY and CDR2 SVGAGI (reference sequence). The CDR3 has 15 residues. Trimming cost V 2 bases and J 2 bases; bases outside gene matches: 0. Using immunoSEQ multiplex PCR, the repertoire was profiled, and TCRdb retains in-frame clones only, with some absent. Of roughly 120,000 clones in the sample, around nine tenths were seen once. This clonotype originated in a woman younger than 30 in good health and CMV-seropositive. V and J are TRBV6-6 and TRBJ2-6, with 7 bases that match TRBD1. Sequenced: PBMCs. The CDR3, as DNA: TGTGCCAGCAGTTACGGGACAGCTGGGGCCAACGTCCTGACTTTC. Its translation is CASSYGTAGANVLTF.